The source of this T cell receptor beta chain is a study of tumor-infiltrating lymphocytes in primary liver carcinoma. As concerns this clonotype: This is likely a read error, given that the CDR3 carries no conserved phenylalanine or tryptophan at its end.

This CDR3 is 12 amino acids long. Trimming stripped 8 bases from V and 2 bases from J, with 12 bases between. Per germline, CDR1 GTSNPN and CDR2 SVGIG (reference sequence). Germline DNA was also extracted, with blood RNA taken from unsorted whole blood. Total RNA (around 500 ng) served as template for TCR beta cDNA synthesis primed by a constant-region primer. Each TCR beta library was derived from three nested multiplex PCR rounds that employed slightly modified ARM-PCR. The first two PCR rounds used TRBV1-TRBV30 forward primers with a C-beta reverse primer, nine to eleven cycles each. A single record per CDR3 protein comes from TCRdb applying MiXCR to the multiplex PCR reads. The table has nearly 200,000 distinct CDR3 sequences, approximately 64% seen once; the top ten hold roughly 6.4%.

This TCR was recovered from a woman aged 60-75 years with primary liver carcinoma and hepatitis B virus infection. The genes are TRBV30 and TRBJ1-1; no clear D. Sequencing input: peripheral blood. In DNA, the CDR3 is TGTGCCCACGGGAGGCACAACACTGAAGCTTTCTCT. This encodes CAHGRHNTEAFS.